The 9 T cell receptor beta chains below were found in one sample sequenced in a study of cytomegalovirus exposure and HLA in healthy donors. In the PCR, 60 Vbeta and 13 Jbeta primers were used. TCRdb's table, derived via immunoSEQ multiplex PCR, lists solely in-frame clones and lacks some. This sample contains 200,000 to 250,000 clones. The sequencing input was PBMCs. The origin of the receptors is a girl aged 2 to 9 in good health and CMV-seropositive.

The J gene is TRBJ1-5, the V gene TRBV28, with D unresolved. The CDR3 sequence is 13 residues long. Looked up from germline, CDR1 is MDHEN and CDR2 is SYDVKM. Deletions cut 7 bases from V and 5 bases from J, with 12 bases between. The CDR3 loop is CASKVGIDQPQHF. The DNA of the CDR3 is TGTGCCAGCAAGGTCGGGATCGATCAGCCCCAGCATTTT.

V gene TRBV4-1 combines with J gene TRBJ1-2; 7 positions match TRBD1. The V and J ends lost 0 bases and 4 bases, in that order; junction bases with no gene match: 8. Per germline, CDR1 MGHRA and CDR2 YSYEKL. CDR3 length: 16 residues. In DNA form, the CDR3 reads TGCGCCAGCAGCCAAGAAGGGGGGACAGCGATCTATGGCTACACCTTC. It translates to CASSQEGGTAIYGYTF.

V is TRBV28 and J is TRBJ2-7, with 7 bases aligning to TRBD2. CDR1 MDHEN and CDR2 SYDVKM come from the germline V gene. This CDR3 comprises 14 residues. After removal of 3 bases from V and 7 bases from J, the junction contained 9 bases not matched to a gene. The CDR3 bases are TGTGCCAGCAGTTTTTGGGAGGGGACGGGAGAGCAGTACTTC. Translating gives CASSFWEGTGEQYF.

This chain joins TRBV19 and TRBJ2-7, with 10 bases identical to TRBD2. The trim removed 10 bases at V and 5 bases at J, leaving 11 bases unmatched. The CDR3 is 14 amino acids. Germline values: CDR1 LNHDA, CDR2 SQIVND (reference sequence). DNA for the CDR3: TGTGCCAAACAGTTGGGACTAGCGCGGGACGAGCAGTACTTC. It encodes CAKQLGLARDEQYF.

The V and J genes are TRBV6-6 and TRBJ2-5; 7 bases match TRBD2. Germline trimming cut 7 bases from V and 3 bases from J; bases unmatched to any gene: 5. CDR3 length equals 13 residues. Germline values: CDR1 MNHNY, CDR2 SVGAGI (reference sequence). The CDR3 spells CASTRGVKETQYF. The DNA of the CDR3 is TGTGCCAGCACCCGGGGGGTTAAAGAGACCCAGTACTTC.

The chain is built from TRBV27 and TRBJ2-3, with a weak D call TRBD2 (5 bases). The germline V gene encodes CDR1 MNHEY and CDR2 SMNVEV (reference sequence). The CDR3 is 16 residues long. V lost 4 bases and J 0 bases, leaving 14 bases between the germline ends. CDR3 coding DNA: TGTGCCAGCAGTTCCCTCATGGGCGGGAGCACAGATACGCAGTATTTT. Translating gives CASSSLMGGSTDTQYF.

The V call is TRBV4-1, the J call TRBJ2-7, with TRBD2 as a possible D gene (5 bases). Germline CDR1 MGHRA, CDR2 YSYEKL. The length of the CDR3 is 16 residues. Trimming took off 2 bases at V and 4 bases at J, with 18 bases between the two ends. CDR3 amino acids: CASSQSPSIGLYEQYF. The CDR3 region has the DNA TGCGCCAGCAGCCAAAGCCCCTCTATAGGACTTTACGAGCAGTACTTC.

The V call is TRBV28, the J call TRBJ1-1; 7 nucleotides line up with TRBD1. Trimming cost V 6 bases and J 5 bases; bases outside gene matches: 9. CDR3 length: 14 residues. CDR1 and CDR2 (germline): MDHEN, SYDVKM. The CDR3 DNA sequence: TGTGCCAGCAGAGTCCCAGGGGGTAGGACTGAAGCTTTCTTT. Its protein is CASRVPGGRTEAFF.

CDR3 protein: CASSFQGSTGELFF. CDR3 coding DNA: TGCGCCAGCAGCTTCCAGGGTAGCACCGGGGAGCTGTTTTTT. The chain employs TRBV5-1 and TRBJ2-2; TRBD1 might be the D (5 bases). Trimming left V 2 bases short and J 4 bases short, with 9 bases between. Germline V gene sequence: CDR1 SGHRS, CDR2 YFSETQ. The CDR3 has 14 residues.